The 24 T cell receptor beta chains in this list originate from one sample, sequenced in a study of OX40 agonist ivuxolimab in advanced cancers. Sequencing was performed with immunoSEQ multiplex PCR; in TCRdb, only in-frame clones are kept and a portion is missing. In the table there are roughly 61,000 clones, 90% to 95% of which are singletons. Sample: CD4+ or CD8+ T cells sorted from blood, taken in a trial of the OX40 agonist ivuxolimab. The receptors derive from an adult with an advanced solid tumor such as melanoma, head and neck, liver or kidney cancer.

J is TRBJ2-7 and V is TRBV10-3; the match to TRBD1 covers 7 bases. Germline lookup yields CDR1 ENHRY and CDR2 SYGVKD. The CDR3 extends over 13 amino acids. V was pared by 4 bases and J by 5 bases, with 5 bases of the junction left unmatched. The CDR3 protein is CAISVGQGDEQYF. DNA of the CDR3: TGTGCCATCAGTGTTGGGCAGGGGGACGAGCAGTACTTC.

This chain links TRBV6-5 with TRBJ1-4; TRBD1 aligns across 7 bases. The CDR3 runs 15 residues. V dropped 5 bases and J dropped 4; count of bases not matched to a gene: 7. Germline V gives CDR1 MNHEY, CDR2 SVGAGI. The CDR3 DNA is TGTGCCAGCAGTAGGACAGGCGCCCTTAATGAAAAACTGTTTTTT. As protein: CASSRTGALNEKLFF.

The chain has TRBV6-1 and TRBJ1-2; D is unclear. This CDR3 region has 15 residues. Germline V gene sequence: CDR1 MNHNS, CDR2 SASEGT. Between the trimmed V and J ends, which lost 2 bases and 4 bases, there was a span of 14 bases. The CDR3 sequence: CASSEWTGEVYGYTF. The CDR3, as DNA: TGTGCCAGCAGTGAATGGACCGGGGAAGTCTATGGCTACACCTTC.

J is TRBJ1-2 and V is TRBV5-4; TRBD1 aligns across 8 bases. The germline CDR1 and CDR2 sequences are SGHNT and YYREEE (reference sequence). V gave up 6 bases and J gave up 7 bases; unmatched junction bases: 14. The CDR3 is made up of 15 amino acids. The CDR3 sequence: CASTVEQGVPSGYTF. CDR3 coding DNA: TGTGCCAGCACCGTAGAACAGGGGGTTCCTAGTGGCTACACCTTC.

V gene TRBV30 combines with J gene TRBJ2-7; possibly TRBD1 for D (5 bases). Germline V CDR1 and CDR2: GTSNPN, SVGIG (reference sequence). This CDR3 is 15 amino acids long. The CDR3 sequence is CVCTGRGDRVYEQYF. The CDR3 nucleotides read TGTGTCTGCACCGGACGTGGAGACAGAGTCTACGAGCAGTACTTC.

CDR3 residues: CASSIGGSTYNEQFF. CDR3 coding DNA: TGTGCCAGTAGTATAGGAGGTTCCACCTACAATGAGCAGTTCTTC. The chain joins TRBV19 to TRBJ2-1; D is uncertain. The V gene's germline CDR1 is LNHDA and CDR2 SQIVND (reference sequence). This CDR3 spans 15 amino acids. V was trimmed by 1 base and J by 2 bases, leaving 9 bases between them. The whole variable domain, filled in from reference TRBV19 and TRBJ2-1, reads DGGITQSPKYLFRKEGQNVTLSCEQNLNHDAMYWYRQDPGQGLRLIYYSQIVNDFQKGDIAEGYSVSREKKESFPLTVTSAQKNPTAFYLCASSIGGSTYNEQFFGPGTRLTVL.

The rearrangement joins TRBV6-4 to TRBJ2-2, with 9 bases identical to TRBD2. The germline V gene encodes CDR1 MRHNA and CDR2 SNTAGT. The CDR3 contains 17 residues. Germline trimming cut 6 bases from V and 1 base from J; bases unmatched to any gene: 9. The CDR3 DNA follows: TGTGCCAGCAGCGCTATAGCGGGGGCACGGAACACCGGGGAGCTGTTTTTT. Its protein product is CASSAIAGARNTGELFF.

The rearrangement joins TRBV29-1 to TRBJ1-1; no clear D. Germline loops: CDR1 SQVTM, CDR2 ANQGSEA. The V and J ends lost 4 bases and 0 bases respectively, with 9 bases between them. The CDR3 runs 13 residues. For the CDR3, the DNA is TGCAGCGTTGTCGGAAAAATGAACACTGAAGCTTTCTTT. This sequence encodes CSVVGKMNTEAFF. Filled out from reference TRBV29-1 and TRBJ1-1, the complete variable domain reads SAVISQKPSRDICQRGTSLTIQCQVDSQVTMMFWYRQQPGQSLTLIATANQGSEATYESGFVIDKFPISRPNLTFSTLTVSNMSPEDSSIYLCSVVGKMNTEAFFGQGTRLTVV.

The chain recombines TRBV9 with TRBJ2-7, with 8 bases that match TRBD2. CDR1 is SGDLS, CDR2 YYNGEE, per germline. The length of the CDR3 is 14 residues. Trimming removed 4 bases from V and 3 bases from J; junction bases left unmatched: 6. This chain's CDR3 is CASSSGLGGYEQYF. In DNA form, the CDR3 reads TGTGCCAGCAGCTCGGGACTAGGGGGCTACGAGCAGTACTTC.

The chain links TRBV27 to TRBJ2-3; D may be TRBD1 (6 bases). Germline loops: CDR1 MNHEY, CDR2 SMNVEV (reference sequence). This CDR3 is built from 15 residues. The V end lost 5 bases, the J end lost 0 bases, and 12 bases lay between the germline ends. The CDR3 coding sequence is TGTGCCAGCAGTCGAACAGGGATTAGCACAGATACGCAGTATTTT. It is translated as CASSRTGISTDTQYF.

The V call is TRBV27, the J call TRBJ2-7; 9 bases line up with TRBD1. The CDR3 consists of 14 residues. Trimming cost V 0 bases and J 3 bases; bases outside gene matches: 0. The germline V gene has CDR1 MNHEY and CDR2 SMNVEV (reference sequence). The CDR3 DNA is TGTGCCAGCAGTTTATCGACAGGGGGCTACGAGCAGTACTTC. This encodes CASSLSTGGYEQYF.

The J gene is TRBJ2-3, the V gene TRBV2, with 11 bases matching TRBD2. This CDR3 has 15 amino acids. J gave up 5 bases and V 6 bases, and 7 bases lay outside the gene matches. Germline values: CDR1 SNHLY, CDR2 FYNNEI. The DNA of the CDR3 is TGTGCCAGCAGCGATGAGGGGACTAGCGGAGATACGCAGTATTTT. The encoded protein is CASSDEGTSGDTQYF.

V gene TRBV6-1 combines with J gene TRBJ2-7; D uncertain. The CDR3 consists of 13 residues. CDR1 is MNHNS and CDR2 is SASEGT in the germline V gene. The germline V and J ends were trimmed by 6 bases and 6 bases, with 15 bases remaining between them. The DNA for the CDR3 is TGTGCCAGCAGCCTTGGACGGATTACCGAGCAGTACTTC. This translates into CASSLGRITEQYF.

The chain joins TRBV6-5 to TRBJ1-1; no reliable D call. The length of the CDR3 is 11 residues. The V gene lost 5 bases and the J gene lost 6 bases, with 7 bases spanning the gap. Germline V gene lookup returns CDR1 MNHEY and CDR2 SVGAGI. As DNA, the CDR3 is TGTGCCAGCAGTATCGGTGCTGAAGCTTTCTTT. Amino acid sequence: CASSIGAEAFF.

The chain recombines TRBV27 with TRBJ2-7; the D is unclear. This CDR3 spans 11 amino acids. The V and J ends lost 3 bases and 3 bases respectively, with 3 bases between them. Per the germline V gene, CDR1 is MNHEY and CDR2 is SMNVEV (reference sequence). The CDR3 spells CASSFGYEQYF. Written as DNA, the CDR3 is TGTGCCAGCAGTTTCGGCTACGAGCAGTACTTC.

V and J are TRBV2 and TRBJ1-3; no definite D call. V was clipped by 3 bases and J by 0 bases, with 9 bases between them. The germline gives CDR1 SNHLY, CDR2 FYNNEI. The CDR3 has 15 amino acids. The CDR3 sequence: CASSDAGSSGNTIYF. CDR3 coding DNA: TGTGCCAGCAGTGATGCGGGCAGCTCTGGAAACACCATATATTTT.

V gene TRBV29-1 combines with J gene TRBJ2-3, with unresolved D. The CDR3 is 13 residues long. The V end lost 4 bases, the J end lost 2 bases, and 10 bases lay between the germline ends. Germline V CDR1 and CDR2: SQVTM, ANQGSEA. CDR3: CSVVEQDTDTQYF. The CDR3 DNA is TGCAGCGTTGTGGAGCAGGACACAGATACGCAGTATTTT.

The CDR3 is CASSLRGTEAFF. CDR3 in DNA: TGTGCCAGCAGCCTCCGCGGCACTGAAGCTTTCTTT. This chain links TRBV5-4 with TRBJ1-1; D is unclear. V lost 4 bases to trimming and J lost 4 bases, with 8 bases between them. The CDR3 has 12 amino acids. In germline, CDR1 is SGHNT, CDR2 YYREEE (reference sequence). Full variable domain (outside the CDR3, taken from reference TRBV5-4 and TRBJ1-1): ETGVTQSPTHLIKTRGQQVTLRCSSQSGHNTVSWYQQALGQGPQFIFQYYREEENGRGNFPPRFSGLQFPNYSSELNVNALELDDSALYLCASSLRGTEAFFGQGTRLTVV.

CDR3 coding DNA: TGTGCCTGGAGGGAGAACCAAGAGACCCAGTACTTC. Its translation: CAWRENQETQYF. V gene TRBV30 combines with J gene TRBJ2-5; D unclear. This CDR3 is built from 12 residues. CDR1 and CDR2 from the germline V gene are GTSNPN and SVGIG (reference sequence). Trimming removed 3 bases at V and 0 bases at J, with 5 bases between. Based on the CDR3 plus reference TRBV30 and TRBJ2-5, the full variable domain is SQTIHQWPATLVQPVGSPLSLECTVEGTSNPNLYWYRQAAGRGLQLLFYSVGIGQISSEVPQNLSASRPQDRQFILSSKKLLLSDSGFYLCAWRENQETQYFGPGTRLLVL.

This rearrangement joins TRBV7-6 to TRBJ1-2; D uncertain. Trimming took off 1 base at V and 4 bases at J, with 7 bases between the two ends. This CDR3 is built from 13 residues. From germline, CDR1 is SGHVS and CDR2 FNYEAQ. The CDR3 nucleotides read TGTGCCAGCAGCTTAGGGGCCCTCTATGGCTACACCTTC. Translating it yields CASSLGALYGYTF.

In nucleotides, the CDR3 is TGTGCCAGCAGTCAGGCCGCTGGTGGCTACACCTTC. Its protein product is CASSQAAGGYTF. This sequence joins TRBV6-5 and TRBJ1-2; D call uncertain. CDR1 MNHEY and CDR2 SVGAGI come from the germline V gene. Trimming removed 5 bases at V and 7 bases at J, with 11 bases between. The length of the CDR3 is 12 residues.

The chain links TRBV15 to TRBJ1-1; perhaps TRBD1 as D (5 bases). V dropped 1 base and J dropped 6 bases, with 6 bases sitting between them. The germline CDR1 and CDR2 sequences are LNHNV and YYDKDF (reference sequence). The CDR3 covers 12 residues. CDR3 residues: CATSRATAEAFF. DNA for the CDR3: TGTGCCACCAGCAGAGCGACAGCTGAAGCTTTCTTT.

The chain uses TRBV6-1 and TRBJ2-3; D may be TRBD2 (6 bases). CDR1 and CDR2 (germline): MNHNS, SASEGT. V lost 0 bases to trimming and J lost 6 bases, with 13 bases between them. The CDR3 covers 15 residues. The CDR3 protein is CASSEARGPGDTQYF. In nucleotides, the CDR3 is TGTGCCAGCAGTGAAGCGCGGGGCCCTGGGGATACGCAGTATTTT.

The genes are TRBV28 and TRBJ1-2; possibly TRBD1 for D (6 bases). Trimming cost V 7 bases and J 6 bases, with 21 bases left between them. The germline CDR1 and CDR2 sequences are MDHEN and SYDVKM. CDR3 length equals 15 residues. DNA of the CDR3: TGTGCCAGCAATCAGGCGGGGGGCTATCCCCATGGCTACACCTTC. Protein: CASNQAGGYPHGYTF.